One and the same sample provided the 4 T cell receptor beta chains below, sequenced in a study of OX40 agonist ivuxolimab in advanced cancers. Data came from immunoSEQ multiplex PCR; TCRdb stores just in-frame clones and leaves some out. The table shows 50,000 to 70,000 clones, with about 82% occurring only once. Sample: CD4+ or CD8+ T cells sorted from blood, taken in a trial of the OX40 agonist ivuxolimab. All receptors come from an adult with an advanced solid tumor such as melanoma, head and neck, liver or kidney cancer.

This clone is a singleton in its sample. The rearrangement uses TRBV7-3 and TRBJ2-7; D perhaps matches TRBD2 (6 bases). The CDR3 is made up of 13 amino acids. The V and J ends lost 4 bases and 4 bases respectively, with 11 bases between them. Germline V gene data show CDR1 as SGHTA and CDR2 as FQGTGA. CDR3 in DNA: TGTGCCAGCAGCTCCGCGGCGGGGTACGAGCAGTACTTC. Translation gives CASSSAAGYEQYF.

V usage is TRBV2 and J usage is TRBJ1-5; a possible D gene is TRBD1 (6 bases). This CDR3 is built from 15 residues. The germline V gene encodes CDR1 SNHLY and CDR2 FYNNEI. Deletions cut 4 bases from V and 4 bases from J, with 14 bases between. CDR3 sequence: CASSGVGGMNQPQHF. CDR3 coding DNA: TGTGCCAGCAGTGGGGTGGGGGGCATGAATCAGCCCCAGCATTTT.

The chain uses TRBV6-5 and TRBJ2-7; D might be TRBD1 (6 bases). V was cut by 3 bases and J by 1 base, with 10 bases left in between. The CDR3 loop spans 14 amino acids. Germline V gene sequence: CDR1 MNHEY, CDR2 SVGAGI. CDR3 sequence: CASSYMGASYEQYF. The CDR3 nucleotides are TGTGCCAGCAGTTATATGGGGGCATCCTACGAGCAGTACTTC.

This chain joins TRBV2 and TRBJ2-7; 8 positions match TRBD2. Germline trimming cut 4 bases from V and 0 bases from J; bases unmatched to any gene: 5. This CDR3 contains 15 residues. The germline gives CDR1 SNHLY, CDR2 FYNNEI. The CDR3 DNA reads TGTGCCAGCAGTGCCCTAGCGGGTAACTCCTACGAGCAGTACTTC. Amino acids: CASSALAGNSYEQYF.